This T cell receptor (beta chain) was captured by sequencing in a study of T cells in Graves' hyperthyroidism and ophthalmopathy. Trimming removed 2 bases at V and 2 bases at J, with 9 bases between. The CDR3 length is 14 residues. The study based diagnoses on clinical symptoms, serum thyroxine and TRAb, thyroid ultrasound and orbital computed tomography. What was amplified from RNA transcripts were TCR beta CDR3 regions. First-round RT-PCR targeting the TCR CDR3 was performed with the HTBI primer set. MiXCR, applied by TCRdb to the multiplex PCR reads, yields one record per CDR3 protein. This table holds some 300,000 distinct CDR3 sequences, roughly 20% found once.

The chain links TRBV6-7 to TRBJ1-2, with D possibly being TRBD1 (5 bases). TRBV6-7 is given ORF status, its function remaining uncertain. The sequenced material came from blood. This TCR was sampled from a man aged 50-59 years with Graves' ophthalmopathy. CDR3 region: CASSYIGDNYGYTF. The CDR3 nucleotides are TGTGCCAGCAGTTACATAGGGGACAACTATGGCTACACCTTC.